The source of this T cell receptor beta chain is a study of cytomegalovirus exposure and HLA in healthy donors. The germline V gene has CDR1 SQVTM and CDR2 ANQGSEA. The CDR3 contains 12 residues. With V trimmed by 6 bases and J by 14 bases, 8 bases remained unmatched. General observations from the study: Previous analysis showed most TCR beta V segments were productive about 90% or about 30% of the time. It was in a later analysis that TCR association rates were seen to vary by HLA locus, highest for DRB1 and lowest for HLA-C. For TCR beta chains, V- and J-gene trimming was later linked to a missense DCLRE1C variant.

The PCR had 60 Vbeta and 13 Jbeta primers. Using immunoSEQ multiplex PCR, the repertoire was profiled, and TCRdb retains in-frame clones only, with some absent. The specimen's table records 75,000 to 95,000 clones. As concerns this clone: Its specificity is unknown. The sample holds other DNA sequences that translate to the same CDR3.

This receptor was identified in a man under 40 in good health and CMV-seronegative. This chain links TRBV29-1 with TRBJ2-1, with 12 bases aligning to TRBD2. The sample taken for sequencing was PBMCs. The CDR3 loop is CSVTRLAGEEFF. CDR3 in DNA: TGCAGCGTGACCCGACTAGCGGGGGAAGAGTTCTTC.